Here is one TCR beta chain with its context. Its specific antigen is unknown. No per-base quality is available; no much larger clone lies one base away. Trimmed from V: 2 bases; trimmed from J: 3 bases; junction bases lacking a gene match: 6. CDR1 MNHNS and CDR2 SASEGT were looked up in the germline V gene. Inclusive of the bounding cysteine and phenylalanine, the CDR3 is 16 residues long. The retained sequence is limited to the CDR3, 48 bases, with the frame set at the first base. To sequence the TCRbeta CDR3 region, genomic DNA was isolated from the sorted cells. The immunoSEQ Assay was used for sequencing of TCRbeta CDR3 regions. The table was pulled from immuneACCESS by TCRdb, which kept in-frame rearrangements only. Such tables lose some clones; where checked, under half of the loss comes from unresolved V genes, and the rest has no known cause. This sample has 11,000 or so clones in its table, and about 80% of those were observed once. The ten biggest clones cover 16% of the sample.

This entry comes from a study of OX40 agonist ivuxolimab in advanced cancers. For the study in its entirety: Ivuxolimab, which targeted the costimulatory receptor OX40 (CD134), was an agonistic, fully human IgG2 monoclonal antibody. Intravenous ivuxolimab was administered to patients every 2 weeks at six dose levels: 0.01, 0.1, 0.3, 1.5, 3 and 10 mg/kg. Of the 50 or so patients in dose escalation, about 20 had hepatocellular carcinoma, about 15 had melanoma, 9 had renal cell carcinoma and 9 had head and neck cancer. In the dose-escalation cohort, 65% to 90% of patients were male, and the mean age was approximately 64 years, with a range of 23 to 79. Patients were allowed to have had prior anti-PD-1, anti-PD-L1 or anti-CTLA-4 therapy, and more than 30% of the dose-escalation patients had previously received checkpoint inhibitors. Partial responses occurred in three dose-escalation patients, of whom one had hepatocellular carcinoma and two had cutaneous melanoma. Peripheral TCRbeta sequencing aimed to test whether ivuxolimab altered TCR sequence diversity and caused clonal T-cell expansion. The paper covers the monotherapy dose-escalation part of the phase I ivuxolimab trial, which included N of about 56 patients. The research as a whole found: On average, CD8+ T cells showed more expanded clones than CD4+ T cells after ivuxolimab. At doses of 0.1 to 3.0 mg/kg, clonal expansion of both CD4+ and CD8+ T cells in blood was seen between baseline and week 6. In the 0.1-3.0 mg/kg groups, partial responders had among the lowest normalized peripheral clonal expansion, particularly in CD8+ T cells. Low levels of normalized T-cell clonal expansion were also seen in some patients who did not respond. The antigen specificity of the clonally expanded peripheral T cells was not determined.

Patients with autoimmune disease history or receiving systemic immunosuppression were excluded from the trial. Peripheral blood for TCR sequencing was drawn from every dose cohort at baseline, at cycle 4 day 1 and at cycle 7 day 1. Samples were obtained from an open-label, multicenter, first-in-human phase I dose-escalation trial of ivuxolimab. Adults with locally advanced or metastatic head and neck squamous cell, hepatocellular, melanoma or renal cell carcinoma were enrolled in the trial. Before TCR sequencing, CD4+ T cells and CD8+ T cells were sorted from peripheral blood as separate populations.

This clonotype originated in an adult with an advanced solid tumor such as melanoma, head and neck, liver or kidney cancer. The specimen comprised CD4+ or CD8+ T cells sorted from blood, sampled in a trial of the OX40 agonist ivuxolimab. The chain links TRBV6-1 with TRBJ2-3, with 9 junctional bases fitting TRBD2. Here is the DNA: TGTGCCAGCAGTGAACTGGGCGGGAGGGGAACAGATACGCAGTATTTT. It specifies CASSELGGRGTDTQYF.